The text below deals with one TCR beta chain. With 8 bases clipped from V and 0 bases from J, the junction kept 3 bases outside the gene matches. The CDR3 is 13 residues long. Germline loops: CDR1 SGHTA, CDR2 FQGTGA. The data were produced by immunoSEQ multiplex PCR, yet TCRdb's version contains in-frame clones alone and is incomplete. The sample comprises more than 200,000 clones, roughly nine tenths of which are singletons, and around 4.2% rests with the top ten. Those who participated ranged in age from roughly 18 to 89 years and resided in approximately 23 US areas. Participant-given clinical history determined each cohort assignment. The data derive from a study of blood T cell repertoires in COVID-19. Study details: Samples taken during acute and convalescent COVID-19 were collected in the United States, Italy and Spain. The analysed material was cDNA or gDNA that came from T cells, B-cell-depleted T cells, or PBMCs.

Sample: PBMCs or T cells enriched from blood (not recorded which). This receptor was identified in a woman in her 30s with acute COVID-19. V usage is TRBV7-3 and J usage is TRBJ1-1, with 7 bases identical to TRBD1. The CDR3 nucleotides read TGTGCCAGCCAACAGGGGTTGAACACTGAAGCTTTCTTT. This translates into CASQQGLNTEAFF.